This T cell receptor beta chain was recovered during a study of OX40 agonist ivuxolimab in advanced cancers. The study in broad terms: The costimulatory receptor OX40 (CD134) was targeted by ivuxolimab, a fully human IgG2 agonistic monoclonal antibody. Intravenous ivuxolimab was administered to patients every 2 weeks at six dose levels: 0.01, 0.1, 0.3, 1.5, 3 and 10 mg/kg. Of the roughly 54 dose-escalation patients, hepatocellular carcinoma was present in about 20, melanoma in approximately 15, renal cell carcinoma in 9 and head and neck cancer in 9. A male proportion of 70% to 90% and a mean age of around 60 years, ranging from about 20 to 85, were recorded for the dose-escalation cohort. Prior anti-PD-1, anti-PD-L1 or anti-CTLA-4 therapy was permitted, and 30% to 50% of dose-escalation patients had received checkpoint inhibitors. Partial responses were achieved by three dose-escalation patients, of whom one had hepatocellular carcinoma and two had cutaneous melanoma. The purpose of peripheral TCRbeta sequencing was to test whether ivuxolimab changed TCR sequence diversity and led to clonal T-cell expansion. The paper reports the monotherapy dose-escalation portion (N of about 54 patients) of the phase I ivuxolimab trial. Beyond this particular receptor, the publication reports: Low levels of normalized T-cell clonal expansion were also seen in some nonresponding patients. After ivuxolimab, expanded clones were on average more numerous among CD8+ T cells than among CD4+ T cells. The antigen specificity of the clonally expanded peripheral T cells was not determined. At doses of 0.1 to 3.0 mg/kg, clonal expansion of both CD4+ and CD8+ T cells in blood was seen between baseline and week 6. Partial responders in the 0.1-3.0 mg/kg groups had among the lowest normalized peripheral clonal expansion, especially among CD8+ T cells.

For sequencing of the TCRbeta CDR3 region, genomic DNA was extracted from the sorted cells. The immunoSEQ Assay was used for sequencing of TCRbeta CDR3 regions. Imported from immuneACCESS, the table was reduced by TCRdb to in-frame sequences with V and J called. These copies leave out some clones; in studies compared against another copy, an unresolved V gene accounts for under half, and the cause of the remainder is not known. Counted in this sample were around 94,000 clones; around 90% of them appeared once. The ten top clones hold over 0.7% of the sample. Sequences SEHNR (CDR1) and FQNEAQ (CDR2) are obtained from the germline V gene (reference sequence). At the junction V is shortened by 3 bases and J by 5 bases, with 16 bases in between. From cysteine to phenylalanine, the CDR3 is 15 amino acids long. The DNA shown is the 45-base CDR3, in frame from base 1. The trial excluded patients who had a history of autoimmune disease or were on systemic immunosuppression. In every dose cohort, peripheral blood was drawn for TCR sequencing at baseline, cycle 4 day 1, and cycle 7 day 1. Samples came from an open-label, multicenter, first-in-human phase I dose-escalation trial of ivuxolimab. Adults with locally advanced or metastatic head and neck squamous cell, hepatocellular, melanoma or renal cell carcinoma were enrolled in the trial. Before TCR sequencing, CD4+ and CD8+ T cells were separately sorted from peripheral blood.

This clone occurred once. The clone's antigen remains unknown. Base quality data are lacking; no much larger clone is found one base away. Sequenced here: CD4+ or CD8+ T cells sorted from blood, sampled in a trial of the OX40 agonist ivuxolimab. This clonotype was sampled from an adult with an advanced solid tumor such as melanoma, head and neck, liver or kidney cancer. The rearrangement combines TRBV7-9 with TRBJ1-1; the D gene is perhaps TRBD1, on 6 matching bases. The sequenced DNA: TGTGCCAGCAGCTTGCTTGGGGTAGGGGGGACTGAAGCTTTCTTT. Its translation is CASSLLGVGGTEAFF.